This record concerns one T cell receptor (beta chain) sequence. The data are from a study of shared clonotypes between healthy human individuals. Study information: Per donor, CD8 memory used one plate, CD8 naive used two, CD4 memory used three and CD4 naive used three.

Sorted-subset replicate PCRs used roughly 210 ng of genomic DNA. This amount corresponded to approximately 30,000 T cell genomes. In the original analysis: Filtering differed for immunoSEQ, which gave only junction sequences without quality scores. Produced via immunoSEQ multiplex PCR; TCRdb's table is partial and in-frame only. V and J calls and clone size are copied from that table; D and trimming were computed from the DNA. The sample holds approximately 2,000,000 clones, about 90% seen once. Trimming stripped 6 bases from V and 2 bases from J, with 11 bases between. Germline CDR1 is MNHNS and CDR2 is SASEGT. This CDR3 has 14 residues. A CD45RA+ naive subset and a CD45RA-negative memory subset were split from CD4+ cells.

The sequencing sample was made of naive CD4+ T cells from PBMCs. As for subset: CD45RA+ positively selected. The clonotype was recovered from a man between 18 and 29 years old in good health. Some clones in this sample may be carry-over from other donors' samples. This sequence joins TRBV6-1 and TRBJ1-3; D perhaps matches TRBD1 (6 bases). The CDR3 coding sequence is TGTGCCAGCAGAACAGGGAACACTGGAAACACCATATATTTT. This gives the protein CASRTGNTGNTIYF.